This T cell receptor (beta chain) derives from a study of T cells in Graves' hyperthyroidism and ophthalmopathy (dated by TCRdb to between 2018 and 2021). Study-wide context: Peripheral blood samples were taken at initial diagnosis, before any treatment was given. TCR V-J signatures able to tell the groups apart were searched for in a discovery cohort of 95 or so patients, of whom about 40 had Graves' ophthalmopathy and 57 had stable Graves' hyperthyroidism. An independent validation cohort of about 20 hyperthyroidism patients and about 15 patients who later progressed to ophthalmopathy tested prospective prediction of ophthalmopathy. The 100 discovery patients were divided at random into training and test sets in a 7:3 ratio. In roughly six Graves' hyperthyroidism patients, the study also compared T-cell repertoires from thyroid tissue with T-cell repertoires from blood. Once sampling was done, hyperthyroidism patients were given methimazole at a starting dose of 30 mg daily, whereas ophthalmopathy patients were given high-dose intravenous methylprednisolone. The paper reports TCR Vbeta CDR3 sequencing of about 140 peripheral blood samples: 40 to 45 ophthalmopathy, some 80 hyperthyroidism and 17 progressor patients.

V and J are truncated by 3 bases and 0 bases respectively, leaving an intervening sequence of 14 bases. The germline V gene (reference sequence) yields LNHNV for CDR1 and YYDKDF for CDR2. The CDR3 measures 16 amino acids from cysteine to phenylalanine. Of all the DNA, just the CDR3 is kept, 48 bases in frame from base 1. TCR beta CDR3 regions were amplified from RNA transcripts. The first round of RT-PCR for the TCR CDR3 was performed with the HTBI primer set and the Qiagen OneStep RT-PCR kit. A second multiplex PCR round built the libraries, followed by size selection and purification. Paired-end sequencing of the libraries was performed with 100 bp reads on an Illumina HiSeq2000. Concerning the study's data processing: SOAPnuke was used to process the raw data, with reads discarded if the reads contained adapters or uncalled bases, had a mean Phred below 15, or lacked an exact constant-primer or identifier match. High-quality paired reads were merged using COPE v1.2.5, and each unique nucleotide sequence was defined as a clonotype. MiTCR v1.1 was used to align the clonotypes against IMGT TRBV, TRBD and TRBJ reference segments. Only V-J combinations with frequency above 0.0001, covering 99% to 99.2% of repertoires, were analysed. A TCS score was defined as the ratio between F50 (clonal expansion) and ExV (chaos), using BLOSUM62-based TCRdist between CDR3 peptides within each V-J. Welch's t-statistics and random forest reduced around 550 V-J features to 10 to 15, which were used in a naive Bayes classifier (R e1071). TCRdb reran the public reads through fastp at Q25 and MiXCR, keeping productive beta chains. Entries are consolidated by CDR3 protein sequence, retaining the most common genes and DNA. These V and J calls rely on TCRdb rather than the paper's analysis. Within this sample are about 640,000 distinct CDR3 sequences, with around 20% of them counted one time only. 34% of the sample is in the top ten clones.

In the ophthalmopathy patients, disease was moderately to severely active, with a Clinical Activity Score of 3 or more, a NOSPECS grade of 4 or more, and a duration of less than 3 months. The study excluded patients with uncontrolled infections, other autoimmune diseases, pregnancy or lactation. Clinical symptoms, serum thyroxine and TRAb, thyroid ultrasound, and orbital computed tomography formed the basis for the diagnoses. PBMCs were isolated from around 10 ml of fresh peripheral blood by Ficoll-Paque density gradient centrifugation. Total RNA was extracted with Trizol reagent, and quality was checked on an Agilent 2100 Bioanalyzer. This clonotype was counted a few times. Its antigen is unknown. The record has no base qualities; no much larger clone is one base away. Overall study outcomes, separate from this receptor: No statistical method was used to set the sample size in advance, and investigators knew the group allocation. A model built on a 13 V-J signature distinguished ophthalmopathy from stable hyperthyroidism, reaching about 88% sensitivity and about 81% specificity in cross-validation and 80%/75% in testing. During validation, the model predicted progression to ophthalmopathy a median of approximately six months ahead of onset, with around 71% sensitivity and about 72% specificity. Blood samples also contained most of the expanded thyroid clonotypes (frequency above 0.001), which suggests that blood repertoires may reflect thyroid immune responses.

In this chain, TRBV15 is recombined with TRBJ1-1; TRBD1 is possibly the D segment (5 matching bases). The specimen was blood. This receptor was obtained from a man under 40 with Graves' ophthalmopathy. The DNA is as follows: TGTGCCACCAGCAGCCCCAATCAGGGCATGAACACTGAAGCTTTCTTT. This encodes CATSSPNQGMNTEAFF.